This TCR beta chain came from a study of control samples from healthy donors and cancer patients. CDR3 length: 15 amino acids. V was pared by 2 bases and J by 1 base, with 11 bases between. Germline V gene sequence: CDR1 LGHDT, CDR2 YNNKEL (reference sequence). Sequencing was performed with immunoSEQ multiplex PCR; in TCRdb, only in-frame clones are kept and a portion is missing. Found here are 150,000 to 200,000 clones, approximately 90% of them singletons; the top ten hold about 12%. This clonotype originated in a man aged 25 to 40 in good health. This sequence joins TRBV3-1 (or the pseudogene TRBV3-2) and TRBJ1-1, with D possibly matching TRBD1 (6 bases). Sequencing input: blood. Here the CDR3 reads CASSQKPTGNTEAFF. The DNA for the CDR3 is TGTGCCAGCAGCCAAAAACCGACAGGGAACACTGAAGCTTTCTTT.